This TCR beta chain was identified in a study of CD4+ T cells in melanoma. Here immunoSEQ multiplex PCR was the method, and the copy in TCRdb shows in-frame clones only, minus some. The sample records around 7,000 clones, roughly 50% being singletons. CDR1 is SQVTM, CDR2 ANQGSEA, per germline. V shed 6 bases and J 6 bases; nucleotides not matched to a gene: 8. This CDR3 region has 13 residues. General study results and limits: Reportedly, melanoma neoantigen-specific CD4+ T cells showed varied differentiation states.

As regards this clone: Its target is unknown.

Sequenced: cells from a culture (not recorded whether cultured in vitro). The J gene is TRBJ2-1, the V gene TRBV29-1; 7 bases fit TRBD1. This sequence was found in a human donor with melanoma. CDR3 residues: CSVAQTGVNEQFF. Here the CDR3 DNA reads TGCAGCGTCGCTCAAACAGGGGTCAATGAGCAGTTCTTC.